Here is one T cell receptor beta chain with its context. The data were obtained in a study of cytomegalovirus exposure and HLA in healthy donors. Germline CDR1 reads MDHEN; CDR2 reads SYDVKM. Trimming stripped 7 bases from V and 4 bases from J, with 14 bases between. The CDR3 sequence is 14 residues long. The repertoire was sequenced with immunoSEQ multiplex PCR; TCRdb's copy has only in-frame clones and lacks some. Here the sample spans more than 250,000 clones, around 90% being singletons. Sequenced: PBMCs. This TCR came from a woman under 40 in good health and CMV-seronegative. The rearrangement joins TRBV28 to TRBJ1-3, with TRBD1 as a possible D gene (5 bases). The CDR3 DNA sequence: TGTGCCAGCACCCTCCCGGGGGGAGGAAACACCATATATTTT. The encoded protein is CASTLPGGGNTIYF.